The 24 T cell receptor beta chains below all came from one sample that was sequenced in a study of low-dose radiotherapy and immunotherapy resistance in tumors. Both a constant-region primer and a V-primer adapter served to amplify TCRs across 15 to 25 PCR cycles. TCRdb reprocessed the reads via MiXCR and lists one record per CDR3 protein. The sample has approximately 47,000 distinct CDR3 sequences, 10% to 15% seen once. Time point described: before trial treatment. Material: PBMCs, obtained before treatment. All receptors come from a female donor with ovarian cancer.

This clonotype was counted at least ten times. This chain links TRBV20-1 with TRBJ2-2; unclear D gene. Germline loops: CDR1 DFQATT, CDR2 SNEGSKA (reference sequence). Trimming shortened V by 2 bases and J by 3 bases, and 7 bases separated the two germline ends. There are 13 residues in the CDR3. CDR3 region: CSARSRHTGELFF. The DNA of the CDR3 is TGCAGTGCTAGATCTAGGCACACCGGGGAGCTGTTTTTT.

This clonotype was observed at least ten times. The gene calls are TRBV19 and TRBJ2-7; TRBD2 agrees at 12 bases. The CDR3 totals 13 residues. Germline assignment: CDR1 LNHDA and CDR2 SQIVND (reference sequence). J was trimmed by 6 bases and V by 6 bases; bases with no gene match: 3. The CDR3 spells CASRLLAGGEQYF. DNA of the CDR3: TGTGCCAGTAGATTACTAGCGGGAGGCGAGCAGTACTTC. Full variable domain (remainder filled in from reference TRBV19 and TRBJ2-7): DGGITQSPKYLFRKEGQNVTLSCEQNLNHDAMYWYRQDPGQGLRLIYYSQIVNDFQKGDIAEGYSVSREKKESFPLTVTSAQKNPTAFYLCASRLLAGGEQYFGPGTRLTVT.

CDR3 DNA: TGTGCCAGCTCATCCCAGGGTAGCGGGGCGTCCTACGAGCAGTACTTC. Translation: CASSSQGSGASYEQYF. The chain is built from TRBV18 and TRBJ2-7; 8 bases agree with TRBD2. The J segment lost 1 base and the V segment lost 5 bases, leaving 10 bases of the junction unmatched. The CDR3 loop spans 16 amino acids. The V gene's germline CDR1 is KGHSH and CDR2 LQKENI.

This clonotype has ten or more counts. CDR3 region: CASSPGQGEQYF. In nucleotides, the CDR3 is TGTGCCAGCAGCCCGGGGCAGGGCGAGCAGTACTTC. The gene calls are TRBV7-9 and TRBJ2-7; either TRBD1 or TRBD2 may fit D (5 bases each). This CDR3 is built from 12 residues. CDR1 is SEHNR and CDR2 is FQNEAQ in the germline V gene (reference sequence). The V and J ends lost 5 bases and 6 bases respectively, with 11 bases between them.

A remark on this clonotype: This likely came from a read error, as a far larger clone is one base away. The DNA for the CDR3 is TGTGCCAGCAGTTACTCGGGTAGCGCTTCCGGCTACGAGCAGTACTTC. Translated: CASSYSGSASGYEQYF. V usage is TRBV6-6 and J usage is TRBJ2-7; the D gene is possibly TRBD2 (5 bases). Germline values: CDR1 MNHNY, CDR2 SVGAGI (reference sequence). The ends were cut back, 0 bases at V and 3 bases at J, with 15 bases in the middle. The CDR3 spans 16 residues.

Remarks on this clonotype: A far bigger clonotype differs at one base, so this is likely a read error. J is TRBJ2-3 and V is TRBV13; tentative D call: TRBD1 (6 bases). Germline CDR1 is PRHDT and CDR2 is FYEKMQ (reference sequence). V lost 6 bases to trimming and J lost 3 bases, with 10 bases between them. CDR3 length equals 13 residues. The CDR3 protein is CASRDQGTDTQYF. The CDR3 region has the DNA TGTGCCAGCAGAGACCAGGGGACAGATACGCAGTATTTT.

The table lists this clonotype with many counts. The chain carries TRBV2 and TRBJ2-5; TRBD1 might be the D (6 bases). The CDR3 is 13 amino acids. CDR1 is SNHLY and CDR2 is FYNNEI in the germline V gene. V lost 6 bases and J 2 bases, leaving 10 bases between the germline ends. Written as DNA, the CDR3 is TGTGCCAGCAGGCGGACAGAACAAGAGACCCAGTACTTC. Translating gives CASRRTEQETQYF.

This clonotype has a count of ten or more. This sequence joins TRBV5-1 and TRBJ1-2; TRBD1 matches at 7 bases. Germline lookup yields CDR1 SGHRS and CDR2 YFSETQ. The CDR3 length is 14 residues. The V and J ends lost 0 bases and 10 bases, in that order; junction bases with no gene match: 9. DNA of the CDR3: TGCGCCAGCAGCTTGGCCGTCGGACAGGCAACCTACACCTTC. This gives the protein CASSLAVGQATYTF.

The table lists this clonotype with many counts. The CDR3, as DNA: TGCGCCAGCAGCCAAGGGACAGGGGGCAACGAGCAGTACTTC. Protein: CASSQGTGGNEQYF. This chain links TRBV4-1 with TRBJ2-7, with 11 bases that match TRBD1. Germline CDR1 and CDR2: MGHRA and YSYEKL. This CDR3 has 14 amino acids. V lost 1 base, J lost 5 bases, and 1 base stayed unmatched.

This clonotype appeared many times. The chain links TRBV28 to TRBJ1-5, with 11 bases fitting TRBD1. With V trimmed by 5 bases and J by 1 base, 7 bases remained unmatched. Germline lookup yields CDR1 MDHEN and CDR2 SYDVKM. The CDR3 sequence is 17 residues long. The CDR3 protein is CASSETGTGGSNQPQHF. DNA of the CDR3: TGTGCCAGCAGTGAGACCGGGACAGGGGGAAGCAATCAGCCCCAGCATTTT.

This clonotype was recorded many times. The chain recombines TRBV20-1 with TRBJ2-7; D is possibly TRBD2 (6 bases). V gave up 1 base and J gave up 2 bases, with 6 bases separating them. This CDR3 is built from 12 residues. From germline, CDR1 is DFQATT and CDR2 SNEGSKA (reference sequence). The CDR3 DNA sequence: TGCAGTGCTAGAGGGACTACCTACGAGCAGTACTTC. Protein sequence: CSARGTTYEQYF.

This clonotype was seen at least ten times. V is TRBV9 and J is TRBJ2-6, with D perhaps matching TRBD1 (7 bases). V lost 4 bases to trimming and J lost 3 bases, with 20 bases between them. CDR3 length equals 18 residues. Germline lookup yields CDR1 SGDLS and CDR2 YYNGEE. DNA for the CDR3: TGTGCCAGCAGCCCCATCGTAGGAGGGGGCGGTGGGGCCAACGTCCTGACTTTC. This encodes CASSPIVGGGGGANVLTF.

This clonotype was seen at least ten times. The V call is TRBV2, the J call TRBJ2-6; no clear D gene. Germline loops: CDR1 SNHLY, CDR2 FYNNEI. Trimming left V 7 bases short and J 0 bases short, with 7 bases between. This CDR3 is 14 amino acids long. CDR3 sequence: CASNSNSGANVLTF. CDR3 nucleotides: TGTGCCAGCAATTCAAACTCTGGGGCCAACGTCCTGACTTTC.

By share, this clonotype counts as medium-sized. The chain has TRBV9 and TRBJ2-1, with no clear D. V lost 3 bases and J 6 bases, leaving 4 bases between the germline ends. Germline CDR1 SGDLS, CDR2 YYNGEE. CDR3 length: 11 amino acids. Written as DNA, the CDR3 is TGTGCCAGCAGCGCTAGCAATGAGCAGTTCTTC. Translated: CASSASNEQFF.

This clonotype was counted at least ten times. This sequence joins TRBV28 and TRBJ2-7; TRBD1 is a possible D gene (6 bases). Between the trimmed V and J ends, which lost 0 bases and 3 bases, there was a span of 12 bases. This CDR3 region has 15 residues. Germline V lookup: CDR1 MDHEN, CDR2 SYDVKM. The CDR3 region is CASSLWLQGGYEQYF. The CDR3 DNA is TGTGCCAGCAGTTTATGGTTACAGGGCGGCTACGAGCAGTACTTC.

This clonotype appeared a single time. With a far larger clone one base away, a read error is the likely cause. The rearrangement uses TRBV5-3 and TRBJ2-1; D gene unclear. TRBV5-3 is recorded as an ORF, its role being uncertain. The V end lost 8 bases, the J end lost 8 bases, and 20 bases lay between the germline ends. The CDR3 runs to 14 residues. The CDR3 is CASCLYQTTDEQFF. CDR3 coding DNA: TGTGCCAGCTGCTTGTACCAGACGACGGATGAGCAGTTCTTC.

This clonotype has a count of ten or more. The chain recombines TRBV2 with TRBJ2-7; TRBD2 aligns across 9 bases. The CDR3 contains 15 residues. Losses at the gene ends were 8 bases for V and 7 bases for J; bases not matched to a gene: 15. Per germline, CDR1 SNHLY and CDR2 FYNNEI. The CDR3 DNA reads as TGTGCCAGCCGAACGACGAGCGGGGGGCCGAGGGAGCAGTACTTC. This sequence encodes CASRTTSGGPREQYF.

Ten or more counts support this clonotype. In nucleotides, the CDR3 is TGCGCCAGCAGCTTTAGCGGGGTGGGCTACAATGAGCAGTTCTTC. This gives the protein CASSFSGVGYNEQFF. The chain employs TRBV5-1 and TRBJ2-1, with 8 bases aligning to TRBD2. The CDR3 has 15 amino acids. V lost 2 bases to trimming and J lost 3 bases; unmatched junction nucleotides: 4. Germline V lookup: CDR1 SGHRS, CDR2 YFSETQ.

There are many counts of this clonotype. The rearrangement links TRBV2 to TRBJ2-5; 8 positions match TRBD1. With V trimmed by 8 bases and J by 5 bases, 10 bases remained unmatched. The CDR3 totals 14 residues. Germline loops: CDR1 SNHLY, CDR2 FYNNEI. CDR3 sequence: CASARQGLGETQYF. As DNA, the CDR3 is TGTGCCAGCGCACGACAGGGGCTAGGGGAGACCCAGTACTTC.

With regard to this clonotype: Since a far larger clone is one base different, this is likely a read error. V gene TRBV6-5 combines with J gene TRBJ2-1; TRBD2 aligns across 13 bases. Germline V gene lookup returns CDR1 MNHEY and CDR2 SVGAGI. The CDR3 extends over 16 amino acids. Trimming cost V 1 base and J 10 bases; bases outside gene matches: 7. CDR3 region: CASSYWGLAGNYEQFF. As DNA, the CDR3 is TGTGCCAGCAGTTACTGGGGACTAGCGGGGAACTACGAGCAGTTCTTC.

This clonotype was seen at least ten times. This chain joins TRBV5-1 and TRBJ1-2; D might be TRBD1 (5 bases). The CDR3 is made up of 13 amino acids. V was cut by 4 bases and J by 5 bases, with 12 bases left in between. Germline-derived CDR1 and CDR2 are SGHRS and YFSETQ. CDR3 bases: TGCGCCAGCAGCCCGGGACGTCTATATGGCTACACCTTC. It translates to CASSPGRLYGYTF.

This clonotype was counted at least ten times. The chain uses TRBV6-1 and TRBJ1-6; no clear D gene. Germline loops: CDR1 MNHNS, CDR2 SASEGT. This CDR3 is 15 amino acids long. V was pared by 0 bases and J by 11 bases, with 14 bases between. CDR3 DNA sequence: TGTGCCAGCAGTGAAGCCCGGGTCCCCATCCCACCCCTCCACTTT. This sequence encodes CASSEARVPIPPLHF.

A note on this clonotype: A far larger clone differs by one base, so this is likely a read error. The V and J genes are TRBV6-8 and TRBJ2-3, with 8 bases lining up with TRBD2. This CDR3 is 16 amino acids long. Germline CDR1 is MNHGY and CDR2 is SAAAGT. CDR3 in DNA: TGTGTCAGCACTCTACGTCGGGGGGGAGTCACAGATACGCAGTATTTT. This translates into CVSTLRRGGVTDTQYF.

This clonotype was recorded many times. V gene TRBV28 combines with J gene TRBJ1-4, with 7 bases aligning to TRBD1. This CDR3 is 14 amino acids long. Germline CDR1 is MDHEN and CDR2 is SYDVKM. V was clipped by 4 bases and J by 3 bases; unmatched bases: 2. DNA of the CDR3: TGTGCCAGCAGTTACGGGACAGCTAATGAAAAACTGTTTTTT. It encodes CASSYGTANEKLFF.